The entry that follows covers one T cell receptor beta chain sequence. Its antigen is not identified. Assay used: immunoSEQ multiplex PCR; TCRdb lists only in-frame clones, some missing. The data show about 24,000 clones, 91% seen once. This record comes from a study of PD-1 blockade in classical Hodgkin lymphoma. Study findings and constraints: Relapsed/refractory patients reportedly had the lowest baseline TCR diversity, below newly diagnosed patients, who were below healthy donors. The authors have not defined what causes the repertoire differences, possibly disease activity or prior therapy.

Time point in this sample: newly diagnosed, previously untreated cHL patient sample. Researchers used magnetic negative selection to pull out pure CD4+ T cells from thawed PBMCs. The authors used newly diagnosed, untreated classical Hodgkin lymphoma PBMCs as comparison. Germline CDR1 is SGDLS and CDR2 is YYNGEE. The CDR3 is made up of 17 amino acids. V lost 3 bases to trimming and J lost 3 bases, with 18 bases between them. The sequenced sample was CD4+ T cells from blood. The sequence derives from a human donor with classical Hodgkin lymphoma. The rearrangement uses TRBV9 and TRBJ1-4; possible D gene TRBD1, 5 bases. CDR3 sequence (DNA): TGTGCCAGCAGCGCCCAGGCCGGGGGGAGGGCTAATGAAAAACTGTTTTTT. Translated: CASSAQAGGRANEKLFF.